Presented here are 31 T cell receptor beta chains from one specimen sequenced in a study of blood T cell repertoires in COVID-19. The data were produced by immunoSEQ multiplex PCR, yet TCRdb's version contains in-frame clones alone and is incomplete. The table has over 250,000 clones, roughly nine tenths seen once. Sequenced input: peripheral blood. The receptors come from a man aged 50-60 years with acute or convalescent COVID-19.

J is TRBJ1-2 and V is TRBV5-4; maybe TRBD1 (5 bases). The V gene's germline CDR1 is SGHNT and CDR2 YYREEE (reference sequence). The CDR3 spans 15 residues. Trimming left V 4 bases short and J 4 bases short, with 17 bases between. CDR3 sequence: CASSNSGRAVYGYTF. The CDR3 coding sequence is TGTGCCAGCAGCAACTCTGGCAGGGCCGTCTATGGCTACACCTTC.

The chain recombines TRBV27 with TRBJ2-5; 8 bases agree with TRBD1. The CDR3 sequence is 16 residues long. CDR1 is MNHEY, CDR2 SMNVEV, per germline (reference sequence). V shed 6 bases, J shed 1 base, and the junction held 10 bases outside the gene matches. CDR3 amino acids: CASRPRAGGLQETQYF. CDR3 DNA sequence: TGTGCCAGCAGGCCTCGGGCAGGGGGCCTCCAAGAGACCCAGTACTTC.

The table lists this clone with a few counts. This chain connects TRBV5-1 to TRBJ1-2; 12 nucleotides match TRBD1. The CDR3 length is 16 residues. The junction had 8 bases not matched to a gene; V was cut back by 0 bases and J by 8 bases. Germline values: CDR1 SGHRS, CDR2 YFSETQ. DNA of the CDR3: TGCGCCAGCAGCTTGGATCGGGACAGGGGGCCCTCAGGCTACACCTTC. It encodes CASSLDRDRGPSGYTF.

The CDR3 region is CASSGRGQYSGNTIYF. CDR3 DNA: TGTGCCAGCAGTGGCCGGGGACAGTACTCTGGAAACACCATATATTTT. This chain links TRBV6-1 with TRBJ1-3; 7 nucleotides agree with TRBD1. V lost 4 bases to trimming and J lost 0 bases; unmatched junction nucleotides: 6. The V gene's germline CDR1 is MNHNS and CDR2 SASEGT. This CDR3 contains 16 residues.

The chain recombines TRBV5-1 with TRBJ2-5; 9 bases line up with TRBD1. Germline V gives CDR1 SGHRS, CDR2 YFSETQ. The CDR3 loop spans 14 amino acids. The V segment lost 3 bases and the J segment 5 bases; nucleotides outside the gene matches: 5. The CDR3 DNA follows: TGCGCCAGCAGCTCCACCGGACAGGGGGAGACCCAGTACTTC. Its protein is CASSSTGQGETQYF.

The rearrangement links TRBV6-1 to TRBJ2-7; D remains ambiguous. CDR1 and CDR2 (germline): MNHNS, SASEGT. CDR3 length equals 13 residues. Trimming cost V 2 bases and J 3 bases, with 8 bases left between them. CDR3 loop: CASSETPLYEQYF. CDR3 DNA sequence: TGTGCCAGCAGTGAAACCCCACTCTACGAGCAGTACTTC.

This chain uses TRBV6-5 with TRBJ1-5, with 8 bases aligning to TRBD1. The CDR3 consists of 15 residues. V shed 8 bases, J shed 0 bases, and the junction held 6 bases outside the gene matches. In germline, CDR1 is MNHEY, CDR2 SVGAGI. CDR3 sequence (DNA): TGTGCCAGCCGCCGGACAGGGCATAGCAATCAGCCCCAGCATTTT. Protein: CASRRTGHSNQPQHF.

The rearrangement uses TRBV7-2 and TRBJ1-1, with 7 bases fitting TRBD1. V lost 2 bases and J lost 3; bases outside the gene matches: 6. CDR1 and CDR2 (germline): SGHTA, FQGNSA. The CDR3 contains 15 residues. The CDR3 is CASSLPDRVDTEAFF. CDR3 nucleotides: TGTGCCAGCAGCTTACCCGACAGGGTCGACACTGAAGCTTTCTTT.

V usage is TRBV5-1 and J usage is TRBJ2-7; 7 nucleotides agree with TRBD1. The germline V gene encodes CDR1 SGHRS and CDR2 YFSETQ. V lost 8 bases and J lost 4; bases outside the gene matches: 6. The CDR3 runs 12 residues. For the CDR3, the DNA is TGCGCCAGTCGGACAGGAACATACGAGCAGTACTTC. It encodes CASRTGTYEQYF.

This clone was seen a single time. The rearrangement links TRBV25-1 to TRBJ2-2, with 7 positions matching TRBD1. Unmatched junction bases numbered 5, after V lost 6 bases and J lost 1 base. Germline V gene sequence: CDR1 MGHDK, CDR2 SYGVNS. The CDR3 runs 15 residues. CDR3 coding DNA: TGTGCCAGCAGCCGAGGGGGCGAGAACACCGGGGAGCTGTTTTTT. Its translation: CASSRGGENTGELFF.

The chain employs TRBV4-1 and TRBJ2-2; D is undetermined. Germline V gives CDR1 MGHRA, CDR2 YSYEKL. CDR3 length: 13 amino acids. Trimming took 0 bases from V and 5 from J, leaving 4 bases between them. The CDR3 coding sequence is TGCGCCAGCAGCCAAGATCTTACCGGGGAGCTGTTTTTT. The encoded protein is CASSQDLTGELFF.

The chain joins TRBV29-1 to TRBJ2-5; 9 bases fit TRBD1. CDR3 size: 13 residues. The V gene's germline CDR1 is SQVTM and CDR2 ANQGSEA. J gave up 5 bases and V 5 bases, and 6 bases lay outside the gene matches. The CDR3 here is CSVHDRGRETQYF. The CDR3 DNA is TGCAGCGTTCATGACAGGGGGAGGGAGACCCAGTACTTC.

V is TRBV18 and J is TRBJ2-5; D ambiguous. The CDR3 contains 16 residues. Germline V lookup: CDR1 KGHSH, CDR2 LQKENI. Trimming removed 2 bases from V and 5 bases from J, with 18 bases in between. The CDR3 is CASSPAKYGSGETQYF. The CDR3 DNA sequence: TGTGCCAGCTCACCAGCCAAATACGGGTCCGGGGAGACCCAGTACTTC.

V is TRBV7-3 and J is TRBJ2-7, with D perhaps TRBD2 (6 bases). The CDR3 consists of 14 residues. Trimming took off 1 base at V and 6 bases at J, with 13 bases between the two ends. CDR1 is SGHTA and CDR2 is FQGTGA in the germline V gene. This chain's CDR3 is CASSLSGGEGEQYF. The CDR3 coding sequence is TGTGCCAGCAGCTTAAGTGGAGGGGAAGGCGAGCAGTACTTC.

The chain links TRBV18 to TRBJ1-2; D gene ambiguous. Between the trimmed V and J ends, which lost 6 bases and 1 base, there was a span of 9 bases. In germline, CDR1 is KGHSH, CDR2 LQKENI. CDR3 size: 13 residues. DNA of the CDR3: TGTGCCAGCTCCCCTTTAGTTAACTATGGCTACACCTTC. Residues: CASSPLVNYGYTF.

The CDR3 loop is CASSSEGLYGYTF. Here the CDR3 DNA reads TGCGCCAGCAGCTCGGAGGGACTCTATGGCTACACCTTC. The chain couples TRBV5-1 to TRBJ1-2, with a weak D call TRBD1 (5 bases). V was pared by 3 bases and J by 4 bases, with 10 bases between. The CDR3 runs 13 residues. CDR1 is SGHRS, CDR2 YFSETQ, per germline.

The CDR3 sequence is CANPGLADLWDTQYF. CDR3 nucleotides: TGTGCCAACCCGGGACTAGCGGATCTTTGGGATACGCAGTATTTT. The chain uses TRBV19 and TRBJ2-3; 11 nucleotides line up with TRBD2. Losses at the gene ends were 10 bases for V and 6 bases for J; bases not matched to a gene: 12. The CDR3 extends over 15 amino acids. Germline V lookup: CDR1 LNHDA, CDR2 SQIVND (reference sequence).

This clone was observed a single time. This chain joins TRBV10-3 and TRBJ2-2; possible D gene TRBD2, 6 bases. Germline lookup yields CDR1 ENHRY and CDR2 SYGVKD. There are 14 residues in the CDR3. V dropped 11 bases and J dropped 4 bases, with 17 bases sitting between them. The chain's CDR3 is CAPPRGLGTGELFF. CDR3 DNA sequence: TGTGCCCCCCCCCGGGGGTTGGGCACCGGGGAGCTGTTTTTT.

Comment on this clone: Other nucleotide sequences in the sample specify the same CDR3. This CDR3 reads CASSPGLAGGGEQFF. CDR3 nucleotide sequence: TGTGCCAGCAGCCCCGGACTAGCGGGGGGGGGTGAGCAGTTCTTC. The chain uses TRBV7-3 and TRBJ2-1; 15 bases are a match to TRBD2. V lost 5 bases, J lost 9 bases, and 5 bases stayed unmatched. Germline CDR1 and CDR2: SGHTA and FQGTGA. CDR3 length equals 15 residues.

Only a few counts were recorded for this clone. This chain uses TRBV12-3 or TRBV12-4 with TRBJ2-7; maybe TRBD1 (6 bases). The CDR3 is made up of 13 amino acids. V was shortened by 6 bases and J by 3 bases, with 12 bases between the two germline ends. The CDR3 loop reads CASSLGQIYEQYF. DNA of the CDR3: TGTGCCAGCAGCCTTGGACAGATCTACGAGCAGTACTTC.

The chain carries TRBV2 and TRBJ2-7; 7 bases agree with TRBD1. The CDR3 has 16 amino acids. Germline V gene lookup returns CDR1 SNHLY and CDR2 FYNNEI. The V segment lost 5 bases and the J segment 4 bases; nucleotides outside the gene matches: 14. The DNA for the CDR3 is TGTGCCAGCAGTCCTCCAGGGGGAAGGGTGACTTACGAGCAGTACTTC. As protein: CASSPPGGRVTYEQYF.

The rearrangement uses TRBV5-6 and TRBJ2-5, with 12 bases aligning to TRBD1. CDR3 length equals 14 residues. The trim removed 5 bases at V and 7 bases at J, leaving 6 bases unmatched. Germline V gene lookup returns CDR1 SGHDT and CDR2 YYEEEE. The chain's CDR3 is CASSGTGGGGTQYF. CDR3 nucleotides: TGTGCCAGCAGTGGGACAGGGGGCGGTGGGACCCAGTACTTC. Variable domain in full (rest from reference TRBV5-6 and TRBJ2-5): DAGVTQSPTHLIKTRGQQVTLRCSPKSGHDTVSWYQQALGQGPQFIFQYYEEEERQRGNFPDRFSGHQFPNYSSELNVNALLLGDSALYLCASSGTGGGGTQYFGPGTRLLVL.

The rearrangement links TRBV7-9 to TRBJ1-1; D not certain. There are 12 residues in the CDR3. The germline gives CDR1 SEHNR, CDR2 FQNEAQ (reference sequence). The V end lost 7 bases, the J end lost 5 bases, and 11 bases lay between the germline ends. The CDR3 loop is CASTSQETEAFF. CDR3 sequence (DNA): TGTGCCAGCACCTCCCAGGAAACTGAAGCTTTCTTT.

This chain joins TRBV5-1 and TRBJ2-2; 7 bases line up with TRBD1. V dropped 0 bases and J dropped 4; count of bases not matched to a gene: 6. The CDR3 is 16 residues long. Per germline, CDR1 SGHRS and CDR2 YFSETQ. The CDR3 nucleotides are TGCGCCAGCAGCTTGGACTCGACAGGGTTCACCGGGGAGCTGTTTTTT. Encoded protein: CASSLDSTGFTGELFF.

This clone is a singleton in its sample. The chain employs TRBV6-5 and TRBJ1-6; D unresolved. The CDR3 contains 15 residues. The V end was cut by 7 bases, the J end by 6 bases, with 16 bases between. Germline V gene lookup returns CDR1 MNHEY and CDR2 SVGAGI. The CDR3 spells CASKHGGSRNSPLHF. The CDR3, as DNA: TGTGCCAGCAAACATGGCGGGAGCCGTAATTCACCCCTCCACTTT.

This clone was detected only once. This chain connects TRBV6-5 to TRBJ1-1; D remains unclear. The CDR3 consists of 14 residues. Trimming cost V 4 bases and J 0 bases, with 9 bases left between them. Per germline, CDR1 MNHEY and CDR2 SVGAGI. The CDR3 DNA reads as TGTGCCAGCAGTTTGCACAGCCTGAACACTGAAGCTTTCTTT. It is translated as CASSLHSLNTEAFF.

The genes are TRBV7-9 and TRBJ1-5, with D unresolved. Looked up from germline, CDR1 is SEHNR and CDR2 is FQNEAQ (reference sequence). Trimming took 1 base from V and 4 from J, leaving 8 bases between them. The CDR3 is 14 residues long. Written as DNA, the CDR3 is TGTGCCAGCAGCTTAGGGCAGTTTAATCAGCCCCAGCATTTT. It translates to CASSLGQFNQPQHF. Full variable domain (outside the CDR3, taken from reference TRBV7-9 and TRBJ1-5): DTGVSQNPRHKITKRGQNVTFRCDPISEHNRLYWYRQTLGQGPEFLTYFQNEAQLEKSRLLSDRFSAERPKGSFSTLEIQRTEQGDSAMYLCASSLGQFNQPQHFGDGTRLSIL.

The CDR3 region is CASSLPTEDSGNTIYF. CDR3 in DNA: TGCGCCAGCAGCCTCCCGACGGAGGACTCTGGAAACACCATATATTTT. The chain couples TRBV4-1 to TRBJ1-3; D ambiguous. Trimming shortened V by 4 bases and J by 0 bases, and 13 bases separated the two germline ends. From germline, CDR1 is MGHRA and CDR2 YSYEKL. This CDR3 spans 16 amino acids.

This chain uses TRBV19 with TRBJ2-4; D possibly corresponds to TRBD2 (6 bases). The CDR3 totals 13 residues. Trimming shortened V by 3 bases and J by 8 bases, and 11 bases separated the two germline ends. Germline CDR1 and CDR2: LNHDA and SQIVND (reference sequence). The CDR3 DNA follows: TGTGCCAGTAGTATGGTCCGCGGGGACATTCAGTACTTC. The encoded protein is CASSMVRGDIQYF.

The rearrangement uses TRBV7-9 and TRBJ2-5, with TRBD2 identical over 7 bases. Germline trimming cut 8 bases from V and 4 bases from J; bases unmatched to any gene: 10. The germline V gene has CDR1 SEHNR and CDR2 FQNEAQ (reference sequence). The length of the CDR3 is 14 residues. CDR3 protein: CASRPRGGGETQYF. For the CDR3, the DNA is TGTGCCAGCCGACCAAGGGGCGGGGGAGAGACCCAGTACTTC. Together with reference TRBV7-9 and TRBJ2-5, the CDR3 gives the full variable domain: DTGVSQNPRHKITKRGQNVTFRCDPISEHNRLYWYRQTLGQGPEFLTYFQNEAQLEKSRLLSDRFSAERPKGSFSTLEIQRTEQGDSAMYLCASRPRGGGETQYFGPGTRLLVL.

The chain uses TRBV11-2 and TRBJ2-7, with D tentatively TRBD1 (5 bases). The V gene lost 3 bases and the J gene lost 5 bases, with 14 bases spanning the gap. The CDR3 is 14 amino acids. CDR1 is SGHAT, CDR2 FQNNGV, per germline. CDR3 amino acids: CASSFNGAFNEQYF. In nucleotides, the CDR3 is TGTGCCAGCAGCTTTAATGGGGCCTTCAACGAGCAGTACTTC.